This T cell receptor (beta chain) was recovered during a study of blood T cells in healthy people across ages. Overall study findings and caveats: Leaving the PBMCs unsorted stopped any conclusive comparison of naive versus antigen-experienced cells. Lack of knowledge of donor CMV status possibly confounded expanded clonotype changes.

Isolation of PBMCs gave at least 7 million cells per sample. Next came a second PCR, run for roughly 6 to 11 cycles, which used a sample-barcoded 5' primer along with a J-beta primer mix. A single record per CDR3 protein comes from TCRdb applying MiXCR to the 5' RACE reads. Of 1.5 million to 2 million distinct CDR3 sequences listed, about 50% are singletons. Concerning this clonotype itself: Antigen unknown.

The V and J ends lost 3 bases and 7 bases respectively, with 17 bases between them. Germline V lookup: CDR1 KGHDR, CDR2 SFDVKD. The CDR3 covers 15 residues. This sequence joins TRBV24-1 and TRBJ2-5; maybe TRBD1 (5 bases). The clonotype was recovered from a woman aged 40 to 50 in good health. Sequenced input: blood. The CDR3 nucleotides read TGTGCCACCAGTGATCGTGGACACGCTCCGGGGACCCAGTACTTC. Protein sequence: CATSDRGHAPGTQYF.